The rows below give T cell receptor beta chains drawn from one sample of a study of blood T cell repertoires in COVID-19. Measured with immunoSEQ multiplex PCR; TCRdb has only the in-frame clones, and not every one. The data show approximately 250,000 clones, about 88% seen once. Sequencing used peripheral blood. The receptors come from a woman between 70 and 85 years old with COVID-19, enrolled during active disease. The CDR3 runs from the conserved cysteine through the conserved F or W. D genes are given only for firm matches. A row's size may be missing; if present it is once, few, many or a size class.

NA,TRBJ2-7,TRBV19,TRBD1,CASSLGQGAYEQYF,TGTGCCAGTAGTCTGGGACAGGGGGCATACGAGCAGTACTTC
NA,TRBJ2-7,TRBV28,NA,CASNSGGEEQYF,TGTGCCAGCAACTCAGGAGGGGAAGAGCAGTACTTC
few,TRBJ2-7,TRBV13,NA,CASSTRQIYEQYF,TGTGCCAGCAGCACCCGACAGATCTACGAGCAGTACTTC
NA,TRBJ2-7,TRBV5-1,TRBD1,CASSVTGGVYEQYF,TGCGCCAGCAGCGTGACAGGGGGGGTCTACGAGCAGTACTTC
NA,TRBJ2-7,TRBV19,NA,CASSIEKVGPRGEQYF,TGTGCCAGTAGTATTGAGAAGGTCGGACCTAGGGGCGAGCAGTACTTC
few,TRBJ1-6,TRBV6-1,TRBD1,CASSEIDGQGGNSPLHF,TGTGCCAGCAGTGAGATAGATGGACAGGGAGGTAATTCACCCCTCCACTTT
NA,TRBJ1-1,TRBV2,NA,CASSYYRASAFF,TGTGCCAGCAGTTATTACAGGGCCTCCGCTTTCTTT
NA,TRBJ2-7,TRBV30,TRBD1,CAWRDTGVGLYEQYF,TGTGCCTGGAGGGATACAGGGGTAGGTCTCTACGAGCAGTACTTC
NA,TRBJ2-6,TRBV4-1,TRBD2,CASSQERLAGYSGANVLTF,TGCGCCAGCAGCCAAGAAAGACTAGCGGGGTACTCTGGGGCCAACGTCCTGACTTTC
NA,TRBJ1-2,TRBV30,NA,CAWSKGGGYTF,TGTGCCTGGAGTAAGGGAGGCGGCTACACCTTC
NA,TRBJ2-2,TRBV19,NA,CASSPRNTGELFF,TGTGCCAGTAGCCCTAGAAACACCGGGGAGCTGTTTTTT
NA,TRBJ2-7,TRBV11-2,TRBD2,CASSPYRRGAHYEQYF,TGTGCCAGCAGCCCCTATCGGCGGGGGGCCCACTACGAGCAGTACTTC
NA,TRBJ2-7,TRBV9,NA,CASSPGGTYEQYF,TGTGCCAGCAGCCCCGGGGGAACCTACGAGCAGTACTTC
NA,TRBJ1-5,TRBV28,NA,CASSWVGRPQHF,TGTGCCAGCAGTTGGGTGGGGCGGCCCCAGCATTTT
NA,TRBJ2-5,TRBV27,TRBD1,CASSLEDRGQGTQYF,TGTGCCAGCAGTTTAGAAGACAGGGGGCAGGGGACCCAGTACTTC
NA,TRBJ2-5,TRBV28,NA,CASSLSREETQYF,TGTGCCAGCAGTTTAAGCAGGGAAGAGACCCAGTACTTC
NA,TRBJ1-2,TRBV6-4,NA,CASSPGPGSNYGYTF,TGTGCCAGCAGTCCGGGTCCGGGGAGTAACTATGGCTACACCTTC
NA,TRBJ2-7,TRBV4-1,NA,CASSQDRGVSYEQYF,TGCGCCAGCAGCCAAGATCGGGGAGTTTCCTACGAGCAGTACTTC
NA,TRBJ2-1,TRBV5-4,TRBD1,CASSTGQGMYNEQFF,TGTGCCAGCAGCACCGGACAGGGTATGTACAATGAGCAGTTCTTC
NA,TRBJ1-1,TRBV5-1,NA,CASSFARGEAFF,TGCGCCAGCAGCTTCGCGCGGGGTGAAGCTTTCTTT
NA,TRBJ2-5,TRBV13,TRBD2,CASSSKNGLADQETQYF,TGTGCCAGCAGCTCAAAAAATGGACTAGCGGACCAAGAGACCCAGTACTTC
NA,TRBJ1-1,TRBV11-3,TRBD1,CASSQGGNTEAFF,TGTGCCAGCAGCCAGGGGGGGAACACTGAAGCTTTCTTT
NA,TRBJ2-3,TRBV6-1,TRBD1,CASSEDPRDRGMSTDTQYF,TGTGCCAGCAGTGAAGACCCCCGGGACAGGGGGATGTCCACAGATACGCAGTATTTT
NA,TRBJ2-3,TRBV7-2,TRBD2,CASSLGLAKDTQYF,TGTGCCAGCAGCTTAGGACTAGCAAAAGATACGCAGTATTTT
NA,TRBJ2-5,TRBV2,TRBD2,CASTENLADQETQYF,TGTGCCAGCACTGAAAATCTAGCGGACCAAGAGACCCAGTACTTC
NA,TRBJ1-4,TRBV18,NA,CASSPSANEKLFF,TGTGCCAGCTCACCGTCAGCTAATGAAAAACTGTTTTTT
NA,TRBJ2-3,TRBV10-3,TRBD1,CAISGQGSTDTQYF,TGTGCCATCAGTGGACAGGGGAGCACAGATACGCAGTATTTT
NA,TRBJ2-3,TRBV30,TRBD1,CAWTRQGTDTQYF,TGTGCCTGGACGCGACAGGGGACAGATACGCAGTATTTT
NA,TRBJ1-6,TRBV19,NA,CASSIETGSPLHF,TGTGCCAGTAGTATAGAAACAGGTTCACCCCTCCACTTT
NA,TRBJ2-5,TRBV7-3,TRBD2,CASSPSGGAVETQYF,TGTGCCAGCAGCCCTAGCGGGGGGGCCGTAGAGACCCAGTACTTC
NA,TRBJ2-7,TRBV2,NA,CASRKDGVGDEQYF,TGTGCCAGCAGGAAAGACGGAGTAGGGGACGAGCAGTACTTC
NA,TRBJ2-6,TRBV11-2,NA,CASSYTMTAGANVLTF,TGTGCCAGCAGCTATACAATGACAGCTGGGGCCAACGTCCTGACTTTC
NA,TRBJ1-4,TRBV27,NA,CASSLSWTAAEKLFF,TGTGCCAGCAGTTTATCTTGGACAGCCGCTGAAAAACTGTTTTTT
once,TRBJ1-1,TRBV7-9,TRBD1,CASSSGQGGRAFF,TGTGCCAGCAGCTCCGGACAGGGGGGGAGGGCTTTCTTT
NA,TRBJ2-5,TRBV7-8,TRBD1,CASSLRTRGRGQPQETQYF,TGTGCCAGCAGCTTAAGAACGAGGGGCAGGGGGCAACCCCAAGAGACCCAGTACTTC
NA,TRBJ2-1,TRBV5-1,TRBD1,CASSLGTGALEQFF,TGCGCCAGCAGCTTAGGGACAGGGGCCCTTGAGCAGTTCTTC
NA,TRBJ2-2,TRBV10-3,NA,CAISQTLNTGELFF,TGTGCCATCAGTCAGACATTGAACACCGGGGAGCTGTTTTTT
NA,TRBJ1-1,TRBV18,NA,CASSLTQGQATEAFF,TGTGCCAGCTCCCTAACTCAGGGGCAAGCCACTGAAGCTTTCTTT
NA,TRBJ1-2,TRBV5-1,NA,CASSSVPSGTSSNYGYTF,TGCGCCAGCAGCTCTGTTCCGTCGGGAACTTCCTCTAACTATGGCTACACCTTC
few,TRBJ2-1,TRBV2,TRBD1,CASSERAGTGDNEQFF,TGTGCCAGCAGTGAAAGGGCCGGGACAGGGGACAATGAGCAGTTCTTC